These T cell receptor beta chains were read from a single sample in a study of cytomegalovirus exposure and HLA in healthy donors. The method was immunoSEQ multiplex PCR; TCRdb's version includes in-frame clones alone and lacks a portion of them. This table has some 190,000 clones, over 70% appearing once. The source material was PBMCs. The source of these receptors is a man between 35 and 55 years old in good health and CMV-seropositive. Each CDR3 is given with its conserved first and last residue. D genes are given only for firm matches. Not every row has a clone size; where given, it reads once, few, many or a size class.

d_call	v_call	clone_size	j_call	cdr3_aa	cdr3_nt
NA	TRBV21-1	NA	TRBJ2-2	CASSEPGLAAPTGELFF	TGTGCCAGCAGCGAGCCGGGACTAGCGGCCCCCACCGGGGAGCTGTTTTTT
NA	TRBV11-2	few	TRBJ2-7	CASSLGRQSYEQYF	TGTGCCAGCAGCTTAGGCAGGCAATCCTACGAGCAGTACTTC
NA	TRBV16	NA	TRBJ1-5	CASSPQFQPQHF	TGTGCCAGCAGCCCACAATTCCAGCCCCAGCATTTT
TRBD2	TRBV5-1	NA	TRBJ2-1	CASSSGGRYNEQFF	TGCGCCAGCTCCAGTGGCGGGAGGTACAATGAGCAGTTCTTC
TRBD2	TRBV11-2	NA	TRBJ2-1	CASSSRLASYNEQFF	TGTGCCAGCAGCTCTCGACTAGCTTCCTACAATGAGCAGTTCTTC
TRBD2	TRBV29-1	NA	TRBJ2-7	CSVIWRELEQYF	TGCAGCGTTATTTGGCGGGAGCTCGAGCAGTACTTC
NA	TRBV27	NA	TRBJ1-2	CASSYGRPAVDGYTF	TGTGCCAGCAGTTACGGCCGGCCGGCGGTAGATGGCTACACCTTC
NA	TRBV28	few	TRBJ2-7	CASQDRAGALYEQYF	TGTGCCAGCCAGGACAGGGCGGGAGCGCTTTACGAGCAGTACTTC
TRBD2	TRBV2	NA	TRBJ2-1	CASSERLAPLNEQFF	TGTGCCAGCAGTGAAAGACTAGCGCCACTCAATGAGCAGTTCTTC
NA	TRBV28	NA	TRBJ2-3	CASSSRGQYF	TGTGCCAGCAGTTCGCGGGGGCAGTATTTT
TRBD2	TRBV13	few	TRBJ2-3	CASSLYTRTSGRSLDTQYF	TGTGCCAGCAGCTTATATACCCGGACTAGCGGGAGGTCCTTAGATACGCAGTATTTT
NA	TRBV6-1	NA	TRBJ2-1	CASWAGQWVGNEQFF	TGTGCCAGCTGGGCCGGACAGTGGGTAGGGAATGAGCAGTTCTTC
TRBD1	TRBV6-5	NA	TRBJ2-2	CASRRRDRAGELFF	TGTGCCAGCAGGCGGCGGGACAGGGCCGGGGAGCTGTTTTTT
NA	TRBV27	NA	TRBJ1-2	CASSLSAGVRDGYTF	TGTGCCAGCAGTTTATCCGCAGGGGTAAGGGATGGCTACACCTTC
NA	TRBV11-2	NA	TRBJ2-1	CASSPSRHFVEQFF	TGTGCCAGCAGCCCTTCCCGACACTTTGTGGAGCAGTTCTTC
NA	TRBV5-1	NA	TRBJ2-7	CASSLGGPTYEQYF	TGCGCCAGCAGCTTGGGAGGGCCAACCTACGAGCAGTACTTC
TRBD1	TRBV7-2	NA	TRBJ2-3	CASSFGQGTDTQYF	TGTGCCAGCAGCTTCGGACAGGGGACAGATACGCAGTATTTT
NA	TRBV5-1	few	TRBJ2-7	CASSLKGEGVSYEQYF	TGCGCCAGCAGCTTGAAGGGGGAGGGGGTATCCTACGAGCAGTACTTC
TRBD2	TRBV5-1	once	TRBJ2-3	CASSLSLAADTDTQYF	TGCGCCAGCAGCTTGTCGCTAGCGGCTGACACAGATACGCAGTATTTT
TRBD1	TRBV7-2	NA	TRBJ2-3	CASSPPGQGGPTDTQYF	TGTGCCAGCAGCCCGCCGGGACAGGGGGGACCCACAGATACGCAGTATTTT
NA	TRBV5-1	NA	TRBJ2-5	CASSPGQGGRTQYF	TGCGCCAGCAGCCCGGGCCAGGGGGGCAGGACCCAGTACTTC
NA	TRBV6-1	NA	TRBJ1-4	CASSEIWGVGKLFF	TGTGCCAGCAGTGAAATATGGGGGGTCGGGAAACTGTTTTTT
TRBD1	TRBV9	NA	TRBJ2-4	CASSQYSGTGGVNIQYF	TGTGCCAGCAGCCAGTACTCCGGGACAGGAGGAGTTAACATTCAGTACTTC
TRBD1	TRBV7-3	NA	TRBJ1-1	CASSLMGQGAGTEAFF	TGTGCCAGCAGCTTAATGGGACAGGGGGCAGGCACTGAAGCTTTCTTT
TRBD2	TRBV18	NA	TRBJ2-1	CASSPGKLANNEQFF	TGTGCCAGCTCCCCCGGGAAACTAGCGAACAATGAGCAGTTCTTC
NA	TRBV2	NA	TRBJ1-1	CASSGSGAEAFF	TGTGCCAGCAGTGGATCAGGGGCTGAAGCTTTCTTT
TRBD2	TRBV18	NA	TRBJ2-1	CASSPHAGLAGAYNEQFF	TGTGCCAGCTCACCCCACGCCGGCCTAGCGGGAGCTTACAATGAGCAGTTCTTC